The next 10 T cell receptor beta chains were all read from a single sample in a study of blood T cell repertoires in COVID-19. Assay: immunoSEQ multiplex PCR; the TCRdb copy retains only in-frame clones and omits some. The sample has under 150,000 clones, 70% to 90% seen once; the top ten hold 3.4%. Sequencing used peripheral blood. The receptor set was obtained from a middle-aged man with acute or convalescent COVID-19.

The V call is TRBV12-3 or TRBV12-4, the J call TRBJ1-5; D is uncertain. V was shortened by 3 bases and J by 6 bases, with 6 bases between the two germline ends. The CDR3 length is 12 residues. CDR3 coding DNA: TGTGCCAGCAGTTTTCTCGGTCAGCCCCAGCATTTT. Translation gives CASSFLGQPQHF.

The rearrangement joins TRBV27 to TRBJ1-3, with D possibly being TRBD1 (5 bases). V dropped 5 bases and J dropped 2 bases, with 13 bases sitting between them. Germline V lookup: CDR1 MNHEY, CDR2 SMNVEV (reference sequence). The CDR3 has 15 amino acids. This CDR3 reads CASSTRRGAGNTIYF. CDR3 bases: TGTGCCAGCAGTACCCGAAGGGGTGCTGGAAACACCATATATTTT.

The chain is built from TRBV9 and TRBJ2-7; 10 positions match TRBD1. This CDR3 comprises 16 residues. Germline V gene sequence: CDR1 SGDLS, CDR2 YYNGEE. V lost 3 bases to trimming and J lost 3 bases; unmatched junction nucleotides: 9. The CDR3 DNA follows: TGTGCCAGCAGCGAGGGAGCGGGGACAGGGGTCTACGAGCAGTACTTC. Amino acid sequence: CASSEGAGTGVYEQYF. Variable domain in full (rest from reference TRBV9 and TRBJ2-7): DSGVTQTPKHLITATGQRVTLRCSPRSGDLSVYWYQQSLDQGLQFLIQYYNGEERAKGNILERFSAQQFPDLHSELNLSSLELGDSALYFCASSEGAGTGVYEQYFGPGTRLTVT.

The J gene is TRBJ2-5, the V gene TRBV3-1 (or the pseudogene TRBV3-2), with 8 bases aligning to TRBD1. The germline V gene has CDR1 LGHDT and CDR2 YNNKEL (reference sequence). V was clipped by 4 bases and J by 0 bases; unmatched bases: 13. The CDR3 is 18 amino acids. The CDR3 protein is CASSLGQGLIGDQETQYF. The CDR3 coding sequence is TGTGCCAGCAGCCTTGGACAGGGATTGATTGGGGACCAAGAGACCCAGTACTTC.

The chain recombines TRBV27 with TRBJ2-2, with D unclear. CDR3 length equals 14 residues. Germline V gives CDR1 MNHEY, CDR2 SMNVEV (reference sequence). V was pared by 6 bases and J by 2 bases, with 10 bases between. CDR3 in amino acids: CASSQLSNTGELFF. The CDR3 DNA reads as TGTGCCAGCAGCCAACTTAGCAACACCGGGGAGCTGTTTTTT.

The rearrangement uses TRBV24-1 and TRBJ2-3; TRBD2 is a possible D gene (6 bases). Trimming left V 0 bases short and J 2 bases short, with 11 bases between. The CDR3 spans 16 residues. CDR1 KGHDR and CDR2 SFDVKD come from the germline V gene. In nucleotides, the CDR3 is TGTGCCACCAGTGATTTGGTCGGGGGTAACACAGATACGCAGTATTTT. Its protein product is CATSDLVGGNTDTQYF.

The chain links TRBV5-1 to TRBJ2-2, with unresolved D. The CDR3 contains 15 residues. V lost 0 bases to trimming and J lost 1 base, with 7 bases between them. Germline assignment: CDR1 SGHRS and CDR2 YFSETQ. CDR3 residues: CASSLESVNTGELFF. The CDR3, as DNA: TGCGCCAGCAGCTTGGAGTCGGTGAACACCGGGGAGCTGTTTTTT.

This sequence joins TRBV12-3 or TRBV12-4 and TRBJ2-1; TRBD1 agrees at 8 bases. The CDR3 consists of 13 residues. The J segment lost 8 bases and the V segment lost 2 bases, leaving 2 bases of the junction unmatched. The CDR3: CASSLSGGDEQFF. CDR3 bases: TGTGCCAGCAGTTTATCAGGGGGCGATGAGCAGTTCTTC.

The chain employs TRBV10-2 and TRBJ2-3; TRBD2 matches 8 bases. This CDR3 is built from 16 residues. Germline loops: CDR1 WSHSY, CDR2 SAAADI. Trimming cost V 5 bases and J 2 bases; bases outside gene matches: 9. CDR3 protein: CASSSGGVSFTDTQYF. For the CDR3, the DNA is TGCGCCAGCAGTTCCGGGGGGGTTAGTTTCACAGATACGCAGTATTTT.

This clone was seen a few times. This sequence joins TRBV9 and TRBJ2-1; weak D call: TRBD2 (5 bases). Looked up from germline, CDR1 is SGDLS and CDR2 is YYNGEE. Trimming removed 0 bases at V and 0 bases at J, with 10 bases between. The CDR3 has 16 residues. The CDR3 sequence: CASSVGGSNSYNEQFF. The CDR3, as DNA: TGTGCCAGCAGCGTAGGAGGGAGCAACTCCTACAATGAGCAGTTCTTC.